The 9 T cell receptor beta chains below were found in one sample sequenced in a study of graft-versus-host responses after intestinal transplantation. These receptors' antigens are unknown. Some clones are missing from TCRdb's copy, which holds only in-frame ones; the method was immunoSEQ multiplex PCR. The sample has about 130,000 clones, roughly 92% seen once. Sequencing was performed on unstimulated CD4+ T cells sorted from spleen or lymph node cells, taken before intestinal transplant. These receptors were collected from a human donor who received an intestinal transplant.

V gene TRBV5-4 combines with J gene TRBJ2-2; 10 bases are a match to TRBD2. The V and J ends lost 5 bases and 7 bases, in that order; junction bases with no gene match: 8. Germline-derived CDR1 and CDR2 are SGHNT and YYREEE (reference sequence). This CDR3 has 15 amino acids. This CDR3 is CASSLGLAEYGELFF. DNA of the CDR3: TGTGCCAGCAGTCTCGGACTAGCGGAATACGGGGAGCTGTTTTTT.

The chain carries TRBV30 and TRBJ1-5; D might be TRBD1 (5 bases). CDR3 length: 15 residues. Trimming pared 0 bases from V and 0 bases from J, leaving 9 bases between. Germline V CDR1 and CDR2: GTSNPN, SVGIG (reference sequence). The CDR3 reads CAWSVRQGSNQPQHF. The DNA of the CDR3 is TGTGCCTGGAGTGTCAGGCAGGGTAGCAATCAGCCCCAGCATTTT.

The J gene is TRBJ2-5, the V gene TRBV4-1, with TRBD1 as a possible D gene (5 bases). The V and J ends lost 4 bases and 7 bases respectively, with 16 bases between them. This CDR3 comprises 14 residues. Germline V lookup: CDR1 MGHRA, CDR2 YSYEKL. The CDR3: CASSRAGPGGTQYF. CDR3 DNA sequence: TGCGCCAGCAGCCGCGCAGGGCCGGGTGGGACCCAGTACTTC.

In regard to this clone: Relative to the germline gene, one junction end is altered; a read error may explain this. The chain recombines TRBV7-2 with TRBJ2-5; 10 nucleotides agree with TRBD2. Germline V gene data show CDR1 as SGHTA and CDR2 as FQGNSA. CDR3 length equals 13 residues. This chain's CDR3 is CASSLAGVAGGHF. The CDR3 DNA is TGTGCCAGCAGCTTAGCCGGTGTAGCGGGGGGCCACTTC.

The rearrangement uses TRBV16 and TRBJ1-4; the match to TRBD1 covers 9 bases. The J segment lost 0 bases and the V segment lost 6 bases, leaving 5 bases of the junction unmatched. Germline V gives CDR1 KGHSY, CDR2 FQNENV. The CDR3 has 16 amino acids. The CDR3 protein is CASRRTGGATNEKLFF. The CDR3 DNA sequence: TGTGCCAGCAGACGAACAGGGGGCGCAACTAATGAAAAACTGTTTTTT.

The J gene is TRBJ1-6, the V gene TRBV27; D unclear. CDR3 size: 17 residues. Trimming left V 5 bases short and J 6 bases short, with 20 bases between. In germline, CDR1 is MNHEY, CDR2 SMNVEV (reference sequence). This CDR3 is CASSRAAQGRGNSPLHF. The CDR3 DNA reads TGTGCCAGCAGTCGGGCGGCTCAAGGGCGAGGTAATTCACCCCTCCACTTT.

The chain is built from TRBV10-3 and TRBJ2-7; tentative D call: TRBD1 (5 bases). Trimming shortened V by 2 bases and J by 0 bases, and 11 bases separated the two germline ends. Germline-derived CDR1 and CDR2 are ENHRY and SYGVKD. The CDR3 consists of 15 residues. The CDR3 loop is CAISERAGPSYEQYF. CDR3 nucleotide sequence: TGTGCCATCAGTGAGAGGGCAGGGCCCTCCTACGAGCAGTACTTC.

This chain links TRBV7-9 with TRBJ2-7, with D possibly TRBD1 on 5 matching bases. The CDR3 spans 13 residues. V lost 1 base to trimming and J lost 6 bases, with 10 bases between them. The V gene's germline CDR1 is SEHNR and CDR2 FQNEAQ (reference sequence). DNA for the CDR3: TGTGCCAGCAGCTTAGTCAGGGAATCCGAGCAGTACTTC. Protein product: CASSLVRESEQYF.

The V and J genes are TRBV23-1 and TRBJ1-5; D uncertain. TRBV23-1 qualifies as an ORF whose function is uncertain. Trimming left V 4 bases short and J 4 bases short, with 5 bases between. The CDR3 runs 12 residues. CDR3 amino acids: CASSRRNQPQHF. The CDR3 region has the DNA TGCGCCAGCAGTCGTCGAAATCAGCCCCAGCATTTT.